A selection of T cell receptor beta chains follows, all from one sample in a study of early T cells in non-severe SARS-CoV-2 infection. TCRdb fed the 5' RACE reads into MiXCR, producing one record per CDR3 protein. The sample has 50,000 to 60,000 distinct CDR3 sequences, around 6.6% seen once. The starting material was whole blood, obtained at baseline. The receptors originated from an adult who was a healthcare worker with PCR-confirmed SARS-CoV-2 infection or an uninfected control (not recorded which). Both conserved end residues are part of each CDR3. The D gene is left open where the match is weak. Size is stated for part of the rows, as once, few or many counts, or as a class when the clone is expanded.

D gene	clone size	J gene	V gene	CDR3 DNA	CDR3 protein
.	many	TRBJ2-1	TRBV28	TGTGCCAGCAGTTTTTCCCCAACAGGGAGGGGCAATGAGCAGTTCTTC	CASSFSPTGRGNEQFF
.	.	TRBJ2-3	TRBV6-6	TGTGCCAGCAGTTATGCGGGGCCGGATACGCAGTATTTT	CASSYAGPDTQYF
TRBD1	many	TRBJ2-3	TRBV28	TGTGCCAGCAGGTTACAGGGGTCCGGAGATACGCAGTATTTT	CASRLQGSGDTQYF
.	.	TRBJ2-2	TRBV20-1	TGCAGTGGACGGTCTGGCTCGAACACCGGGGAGCTGTTTTTT	CSGRSGSNTGELFF
.	few	TRBJ2-6	TRBV12-3/TRBV12-4	TGTGCCAGCAGTTTGAGAGCCAGCTCTGGGGCCAACGTCCTGACTTTC	CASSLRASSGANVLTF
TRBD1	many	TRBJ2-7	TRBV7-9	TGTGCCAGCAGCCGCGGACAGGGTAAAACTTACGAGCAGTACTTC	CASSRGQGKTYEQYF
.	many	TRBJ1-2	TRBV12-3/TRBV12-4	TGTGCCAGCAGTAACCTTGGACAGAGCTATGGCTACACCTTC	CASSNLGQSYGYTF
.	.	TRBJ1-1	TRBV4-3	TGCGCCAGCAGCCAAGATCGAACCGAAACTGAAGCTTTCTTT	CASSQDRTETEAFF
.	.	TRBJ1-5	TRBV6-5	TGTGCCAGCAGGAGGGGGATCGAGCCCCAGCATTTT	CASRRGIEPQHF
TRBD1	.	TRBJ2-1	TRBV3-1	TGTGCCAGCAGCCGATCGGGACAGGGCGCCTACAATGAGCAGTTCTTC	CASSRSGQGAYNEQFF
.	.	TRBJ2-2	TRBV27	TGTGCCAGCAGTTTAGGGGTAGGGGCGGCTGCCGGGGAGCTGTTTTTT	CASSLGVGAAAGELFF
.	few	TRBJ2-3	TRBV7-7	TGTGCTAGCAGCTTAGCTTACACAGATACGCAGTATTTT	CASSLAYTDTQYF
.	many	TRBJ2-2	TRBV4-3	TGCGCCAGCAGCGGTTCAAATCCAGGGGAGCTGTTTTTT	CASSGSNPGELFF
.	.	TRBJ2-1	TRBV4-3	TGCGCCAGCAGCCAAGATAGGGCCAGGCAAATCAATGAGCAGTTCTTC	CASSQDRARQINEQFF
TRBD2	many	TRBJ2-1	TRBV20-1	TGCAGTGACCCGAGACTAGCGGGGGGGAAGGATGAGCAGTTCTTC	CSDPRLAGGKDEQFF
TRBD2	many	TRBJ2-1	TRBV7-9	TGTGCCAGCAGCTCCGGACTAGATATCTCCTACAATGAGCAGTTCTTC	CASSSGLDISYNEQFF
.	few	TRBJ2-5	TRBV19	TGTGCCAGTAGTTCCCTCAGGGATGCGCGTGAGACCCAGTACTTC	CASSSLRDARETQYF
TRBD1	many	TRBJ2-1	TRBV4-3	TGCGCCAGCAGCCAAGATGTTGGGACAGGGGGCAATGAGCAGTTCTTC	CASSQDVGTGGNEQFF
.	few	TRBJ1-4	TRBV7-2	TGTGCCAGCAAGAGGCTAAGTCGAACTGAAAAACTGTTTTTT	CASKRLSRTEKLFF
.	few	TRBJ2-5	TRBV5-1	TGCGCCAGCAGTGTGCACCCGGGGGCCTTACAAGAGACCCAGTACTTC	CASSVHPGALQETQYF
.	.	TRBJ2-2	TRBV2	TGTGCCAGCAGAGAGGGCCCTACCGGGGAGCTGTTTTTT	CASREGPTGELFF
.	few	TRBJ2-1	TRBV6-2/TRBV6-3	TGTGCCAGCAGTTACTCCGGGACCTTACGTGAGCAGTTCTTC	CASSYSGTLREQFF
TRBD2	many	TRBJ2-7	TRBV28	TGTGCCAGCAGTTTCATAGCGGGGGGCCGCTACGAGCAGTACTTC	CASSFIAGGRYEQYF
.	few	TRBJ2-3	TRBV3-1	TGTGCCAGCAGCCAAGCAGTGGGGACGCAGTATTTT	CASSQAVGTQYF
TRBD2	few	TRBJ2-7	TRBV12-3/TRBV12-4	TGTGCCAGCAGTGACCTGGGGCGGGGGGTGTACGAGCAGTACTTC	CASSDLGRGVYEQYF
TRBD1	many	TRBJ2-4	TRBV7-6	TGTGCCAGCCCCGTCTTCCGGACAGGACTAGCCAAAAACATTCAGTACTTC	CASPVFRTGLAKNIQYF
TRBD2	many	TRBJ2-7	TRBV2	TGTGCCAGCAGTGAATATCGGACTAGCGCCGCCTACGAGCAGTACTTC	CASSEYRTSAAYEQYF
TRBD1	many	TRBJ1-2	TRBV29-1	TGCAGCGTTGTTCGGTCAGGGGGAGGCTACACCTTC	CSVVRSGGGYTF
TRBD1	few	TRBJ2-1	TRBV11-3	TGTGCCAGCAGCCCGACAGGGGCGGGTGAGCAGTTCTTC	CASSPTGAGEQFF
.	.	TRBJ1-1	TRBV6-6	TGTGCCAGCAGCCACGGGGAGTTTACTGAAGCTTTCTTT	CASSHGEFTEAFF
TRBD2	.	TRBJ2-7	TRBV5-1	TGCGCCAGCAGCTTGGTGATAGCGGGGGTCTACGAGCAGTACTTC	CASSLVIAGVYEQYF
TRBD2	few	TRBJ2-2	TRBV29-1	TGCAGCGTAAAAGGGACTAGCGGGGGGACGAACACCGGGGAGCTGTTTTTT	CSVKGTSGGTNTGELFF
.	.	TRBJ2-1	TRBV24-1	TGTGCCACCAGTGATAACCCCTCCTACAATGAGCAGTTCTTC	CATSDNPSYNEQFF
TRBD1	many	TRBJ2-7	TRBV7-3	TGTGCCAGCAGCTTAGGACCAGGGGGACGCGAGCAGTACTTC	CASSLGPGGREQYF
.	many	TRBJ2-7	TRBV4-1	TGCGCCAGCAGCCCCTGGGTTTTTGAGGGAGTGGGGGACTCCTACGAGCAGTACTTC	CASSPWVFEGVGDSYEQYF
.	many	TRBJ2-3	TRBV7-9	TGTGCCAGCAACCTACTCGGGACCAGAGATACGCAGTATTTT	CASNLLGTRDTQYF
TRBD1	.	TRBJ2-6	TRBV4-3	TGCGCCAGCAGCCAGAGGCCGACAGGGAATGGGGCCAACGTCCTGACTTTC	CASSQRPTGNGANVLTF
TRBD1	many	TRBJ1-6	TRBV13	TGTGCCAGCAGCTTATCGAGGACAGGGAGGAGGGATTCACCCCTCCACTTT	CASSLSRTGRRDSPLHF
.	many	TRBJ2-3	TRBV27	TGTGCCAGCACTTATGGACAAAGCACAGATACGCAGTATTTT	CASTYGQSTDTQYF
.	medium-sized	TRBJ2-1	TRBV6-4	TGTGCCAGCAGCTCCGGGACCCTCTCCTACAATGAGCAGTTCTTC	CASSSGTLSYNEQFF
.	.	TRBJ1-3	TRBV9	TGTGCCAGCAGCGTAGGGGACACCCTGGGGCCTGGAAACACCATATATTTT	CASSVGDTLGPGNTIYF
.	many	TRBJ1-3	TRBV20-1	TGCAGTGCTAGTAGAAGGGGTCCCTCTGGAAACACCATATATTTT	CSASRRGPSGNTIYF
.	few	TRBJ1-1	TRBV29-1	TGCAGCGTCTCCCAGGGAGGGGACACTGAAGCTTTCTTT	CSVSQGGDTEAFF
TRBD1	many	TRBJ1-1	TRBV7-9	TGTGCCAGCAGATTTACAGGGGGCACTGAAGCTTTCTTT	CASRFTGGTEAFF
TRBD1	many	TRBJ1-1	TRBV20-1	TGCAGTGCTAGAGATAGGAAGCAGGGGGCAGGGGGCTGGAAAAGGAACACTGAAGCTTTCTTT	CSARDRKQGAGGWKRNTEAFF
.	.	TRBJ1-6	TRBV6-2/TRBV6-3	TGTGCCAGCCAGTTCGGTAATTCACCCCTCCACTTT	CASQFGNSPLHF
TRBD1	few	TRBJ1-3	TRBV7-9	TGTGCCAGCAGCATGGGACAGCTCTCATCCTCTGGAAACACCATATATTTT	CASSMGQLSSSGNTIYF
.	many	TRBJ2-7	TRBV30	TGTGCCTGGAGTGTACAACTAGGATATTACGAGCAGTACTTC	CAWSVQLGYYEQYF
.	many	TRBJ2-7	TRBV6-1	TGTGCCAGCAGTGTGACTGCCGTTAAGAGTTCGGAGCAGTACTTC	CASSVTAVKSSEQYF
.	many	TRBJ2-7	TRBV23-1	TGCGCCAGCCCAAACATGGCAGGGCTAAGAAACGAGCAGTACTTC	CASPNMAGLRNEQYF
TRBD2	many	TRBJ2-7	TRBV6-5	TGTGCCAGCAGTGCTACCCGGGGGGTATGGTACTTC	CASSATRGVWYF
.	few	TRBJ2-3	TRBV7-9	TGTGCCAGCAGCTTAAGGTTGACCTTTCCTGCCAGCACAGATACGCAGTATTTT	CASSLRLTFPASTDTQYF
.	few	TRBJ2-1	TRBV3-1	TGTGCCAGCAGCCAAGGGAAAGCGGGCTCCTACAATGAGCAGTTCTTC	CASSQGKAGSYNEQFF
.	few	TRBJ1-5	TRBV5-1	TGCGCCAGCAGCTTGATGGGGTCGGATAGCAATCAGCCCCAGCATTTT	CASSLMGSDSNQPQHF
TRBD2	few	TRBJ2-1	TRBV12-3/TRBV12-4	TGTGCCAGCAGTTTACCTCCGGGGGGGCATGAGCAGTTCTTC	CASSLPPGGHEQFF